This paragraph covers one T cell receptor (beta chain) sequence. The data belong to a study of control samples from healthy donors and cancer patients. Germline assignment: CDR1 SNHLY and CDR2 FYNNEI. This CDR3 spans 14 amino acids. V lost 10 bases and J lost 2; bases outside the gene matches: 2. TCRdb keeps only in-frame clones here, not all; method: immunoSEQ multiplex PCR. Among 170,000 or so clones listed, approximately 94% were seen once. Sequencing used blood. The TCR was taken from a woman younger than 30 in good health. The V call is TRBV2, the J call TRBJ2-6; TRBD1 agrees at 10 bases. CDR3 coding DNA: TGTGCCAAGACAGGGGGCGCTGGGGCCAACGTCCTGACTTTC. Protein product: CAKTGGAGANVLTF. Complete variable domain (other parts from reference TRBV2 and TRBJ2-6): EPEVTQTPSHQVTQMGQEVILRCVPISNHLYFYWYRQILGQKVEFLVSFYNNEISEKSEIFDDQFSVERPDGSNFTLKIRSTKLEDSAMYFCAKTGGAGANVLTFGAGSRLTVL.